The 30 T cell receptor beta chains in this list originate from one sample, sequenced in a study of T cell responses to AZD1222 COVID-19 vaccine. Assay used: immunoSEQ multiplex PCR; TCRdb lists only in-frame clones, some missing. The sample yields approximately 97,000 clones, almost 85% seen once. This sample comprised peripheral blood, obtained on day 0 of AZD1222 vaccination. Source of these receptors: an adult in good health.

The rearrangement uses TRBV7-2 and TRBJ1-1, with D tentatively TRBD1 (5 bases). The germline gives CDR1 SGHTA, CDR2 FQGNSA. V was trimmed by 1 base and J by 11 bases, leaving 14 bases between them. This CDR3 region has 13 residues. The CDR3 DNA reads TGTGCCAGCAGCTTAGGACAGCCCGGTCGGGCTTTCTTT. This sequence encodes CASSLGQPGRAFF. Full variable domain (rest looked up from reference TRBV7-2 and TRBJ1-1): GAGVSQSPSNKVTEKGKDVELRCDPISGHTALYWYRQSLGQGLEFLIYFQGNSAPDKSGLPSDRFSAERTGGSVSTLTIQRTQQEDSAVYLCASSLGQPGRAFFGQGTRLTVV.

The CDR3 spells CASRRGQGAEAFF. CDR3 coding DNA: TGTGCCAGCCGGCGGGGGCAAGGGGCTGAAGCTTTCTTT. V usage is TRBV30 and J usage is TRBJ1-1; tentative D call: TRBD1 (6 bases). The CDR3 contains 13 residues. Trimming removed 8 bases at V and 6 bases at J, with 19 bases between. CDR1 GTSNPN and CDR2 SVGIG come from the germline V gene (reference sequence).

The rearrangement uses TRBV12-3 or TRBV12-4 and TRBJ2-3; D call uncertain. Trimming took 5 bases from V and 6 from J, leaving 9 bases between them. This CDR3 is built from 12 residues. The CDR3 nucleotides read TGTGCCAGCAGTGCGACCGCCGATACGCAGTATTTT. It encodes CASSATADTQYF.

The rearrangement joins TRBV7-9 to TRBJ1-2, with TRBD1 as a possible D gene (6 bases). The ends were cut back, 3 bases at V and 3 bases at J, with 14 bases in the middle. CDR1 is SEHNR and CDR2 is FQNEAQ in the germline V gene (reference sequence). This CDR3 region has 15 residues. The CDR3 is CASSLSGTPHYGYTF. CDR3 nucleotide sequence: TGTGCCAGCAGCTTGTCCGGGACACCGCACTATGGCTACACCTTC.

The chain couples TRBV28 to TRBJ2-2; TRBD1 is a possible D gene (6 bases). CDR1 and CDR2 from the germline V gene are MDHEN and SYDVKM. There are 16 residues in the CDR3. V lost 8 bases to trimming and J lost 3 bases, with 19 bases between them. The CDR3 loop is CASGSYYRADTGELFF. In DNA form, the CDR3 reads TGTGCCAGCGGATCATACTACAGGGCGGACACCGGGGAGCTGTTTTTT. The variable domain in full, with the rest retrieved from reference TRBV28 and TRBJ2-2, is DVKVTQSSRYLVKRTGEKVFLECVQDMDHENMFWYRQDPGLGLRLIYFSYDVKMKEKGDIPEGYSVSREKKERFSLILESASTNQTSMYLCASGSYYRADTGELFFGEGSRLTVL.

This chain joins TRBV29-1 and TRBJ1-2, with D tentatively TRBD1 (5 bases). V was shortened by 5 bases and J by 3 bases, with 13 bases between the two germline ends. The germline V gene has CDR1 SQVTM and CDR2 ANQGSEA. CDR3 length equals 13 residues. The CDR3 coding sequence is TGCAGCGTTAGAATGGGGGTGGACTATGGCTACACCTTC. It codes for CSVRMGVDYGYTF.

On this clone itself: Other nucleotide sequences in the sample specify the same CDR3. In DNA, the CDR3 is TGCGCCAGCAGCCCGGAGGGGGCCGGCAATCAGCCCCAGCATTTT. This sequence encodes CASSPEGAGNQPQHF. The chain combines TRBV5-1 with TRBJ1-5, with TRBD1 matching 7 bases. With 4 bases clipped from V and 2 bases from J, the junction kept 6 bases outside the gene matches. The CDR3 is 15 residues long. Germline loops: CDR1 SGHRS, CDR2 YFSETQ.

CDR3 nucleotides: TGTGCCAGCTCACCACTCGCCGGACCACAGAACACTGAAGCTTTCTTT. It translates to CASSPLAGPQNTEAFF. The chain combines TRBV18 with TRBJ1-1; the D is unclear. The V end lost 1 base, the J end lost 1 base, and 13 bases lay between the germline ends. The CDR3 has 16 amino acids. Germline loops: CDR1 KGHSH, CDR2 LQKENI.

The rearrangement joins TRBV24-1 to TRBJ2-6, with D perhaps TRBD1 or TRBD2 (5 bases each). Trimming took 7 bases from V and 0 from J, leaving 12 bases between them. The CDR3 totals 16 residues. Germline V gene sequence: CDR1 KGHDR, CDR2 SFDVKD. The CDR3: CATSGGGLSGANVLTF. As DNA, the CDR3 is TGTGCCACCAGCGGTGGGGGTCTCTCTGGGGCCAACGTCCTGACTTTC.

In nucleotides, the CDR3 is TGCGCCAGCAGCTGGGGGGCGGGGAGCACCGGGGAGCTGTTTTTT. Its protein product is CASSWGAGSTGELFF. The V and J genes are TRBV5-1 and TRBJ2-2; D might be TRBD1 or TRBD2, each matching 6 bases. The CDR3 sequence is 15 residues long. CDR1 SGHRS and CDR2 YFSETQ come from the germline V gene. V was trimmed by 3 bases and J by 4 bases, leaving 13 bases between them.

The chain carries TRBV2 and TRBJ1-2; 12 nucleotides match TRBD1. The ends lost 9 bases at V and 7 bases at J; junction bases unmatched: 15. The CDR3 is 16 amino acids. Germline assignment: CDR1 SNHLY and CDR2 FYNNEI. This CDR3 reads CASLKEPGQGAPGYTF. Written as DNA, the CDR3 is TGTGCCAGTCTCAAGGAGCCGGGACAGGGGGCGCCTGGCTACACCTTC.

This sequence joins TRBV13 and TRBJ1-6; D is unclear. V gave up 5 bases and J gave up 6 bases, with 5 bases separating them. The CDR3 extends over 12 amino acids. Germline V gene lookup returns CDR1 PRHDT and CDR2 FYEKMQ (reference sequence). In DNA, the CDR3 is TGTGCCAGCAGCCGTCGTAATTCACCCCTCCACTTT. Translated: CASSRRNSPLHF.

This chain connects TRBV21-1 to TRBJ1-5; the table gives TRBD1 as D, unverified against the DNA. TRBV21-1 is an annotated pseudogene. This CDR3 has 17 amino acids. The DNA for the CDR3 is TGTGCCAGCAGCATTTCCAGGACAGATATAAGCAATCAGCCCCAGCATTTT. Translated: CASSISRTDISNQPQHF.

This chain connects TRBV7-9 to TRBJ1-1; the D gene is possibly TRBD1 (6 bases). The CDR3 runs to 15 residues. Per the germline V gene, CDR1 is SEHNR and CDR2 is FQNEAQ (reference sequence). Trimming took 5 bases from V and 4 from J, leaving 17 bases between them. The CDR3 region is CASSPGGRASTEAFF. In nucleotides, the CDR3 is TGTGCCAGCAGCCCCGGGGGCAGGGCCAGCACTGAAGCTTTCTTT.

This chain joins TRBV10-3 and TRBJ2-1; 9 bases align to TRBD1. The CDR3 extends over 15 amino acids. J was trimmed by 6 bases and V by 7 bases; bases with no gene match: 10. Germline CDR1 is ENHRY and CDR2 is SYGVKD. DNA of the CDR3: TGTGCCATCACCAGAGACCAGACAGGGGGCAATGAGCAGTTCTTC. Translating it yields CAITRDQTGGNEQFF.

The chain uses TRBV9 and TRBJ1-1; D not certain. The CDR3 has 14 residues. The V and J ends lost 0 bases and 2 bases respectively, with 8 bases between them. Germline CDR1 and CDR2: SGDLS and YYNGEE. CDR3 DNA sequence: TGTGCCAGCAGCGTAGCTCCGACTAACACTGAAGCTTTCTTT. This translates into CASSVAPTNTEAFF. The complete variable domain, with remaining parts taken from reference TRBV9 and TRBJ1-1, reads DSGVTQTPKHLITATGQRVTLRCSPRSGDLSVYWYQQSLDQGLQFLIQYYNGEERAKGNILERFSAQQFPDLHSELNLSSLELGDSALYFCASSVAPTNTEAFFGQGTRLTVV.

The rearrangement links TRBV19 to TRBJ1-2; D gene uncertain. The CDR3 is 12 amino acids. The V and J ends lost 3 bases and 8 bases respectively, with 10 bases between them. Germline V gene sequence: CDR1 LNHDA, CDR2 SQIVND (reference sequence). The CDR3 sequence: CASSMEFGGYTF. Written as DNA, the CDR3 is TGTGCCAGTAGTATGGAGTTTGGGGGCTACACCTTC.

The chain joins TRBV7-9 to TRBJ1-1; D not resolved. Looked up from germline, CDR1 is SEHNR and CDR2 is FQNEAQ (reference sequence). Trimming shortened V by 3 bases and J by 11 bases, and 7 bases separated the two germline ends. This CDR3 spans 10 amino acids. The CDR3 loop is CASSFPVAFF. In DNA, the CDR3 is TGTGCCAGCAGCTTTCCCGTGGCTTTCTTT.

DNA of the CDR3: TGTGCCTGGAAACGGGGAAGGGCAGCCCGGGGAGGAAACACCATATATTTT. Translating it yields CAWKRGRAARGGNTIYF. The rearrangement links TRBV30 to TRBJ1-3; D not resolved. The length of the CDR3 is 17 residues. Per germline, CDR1 GTSNPN and CDR2 SVGIG (reference sequence). The germline V and J ends were trimmed by 4 bases and 4 bases, with 23 bases remaining between them.

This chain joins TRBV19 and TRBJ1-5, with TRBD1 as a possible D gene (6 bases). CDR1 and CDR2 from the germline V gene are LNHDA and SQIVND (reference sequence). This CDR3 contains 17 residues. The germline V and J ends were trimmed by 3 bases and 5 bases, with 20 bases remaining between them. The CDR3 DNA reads TGTGCCAGTAGTATTGCCGACAGGTTTATCGCCCATCAGCCCCAGCATTTT. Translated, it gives CASSIADRFIAHQPQHF. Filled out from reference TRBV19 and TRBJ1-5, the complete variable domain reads DGGITQSPKYLFRKEGQNVTLSCEQNLNHDAMYWYRQDPGQGLRLIYYSQIVNDFQKGDIAEGYSVSREKKESFPLTVTSAQKNPTAFYLCASSIADRFIAHQPQHFGDGTRLSIL.

The CDR3 reads CASSFSGENIQYF. In DNA form, the CDR3 reads TGTGCCAGCAGTTTTAGCGGTGAAAACATTCAGTACTTC. The chain couples TRBV12-3 or TRBV12-4 to TRBJ2-4; D is perhaps TRBD2 (6 bases). Trimming left V 3 bases short and J 5 bases short, with 8 bases between. The CDR3 is 13 amino acids.

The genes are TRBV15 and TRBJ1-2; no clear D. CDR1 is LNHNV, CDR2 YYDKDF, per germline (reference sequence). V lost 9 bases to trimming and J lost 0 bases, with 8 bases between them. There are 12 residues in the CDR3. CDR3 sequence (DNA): TGTGCCACTTCCAGGACTAACTATGGCTACACCTTC. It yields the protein CATSRTNYGYTF. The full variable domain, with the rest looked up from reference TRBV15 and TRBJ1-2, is DAMVIQNPRYQVTQFGKPVTLSCSQTLNHNVMYWYQQKSSQAPKLLFHYYDKDFNNEADTPDNFQSRRPNTSFCFLDIRSPGLGDTAMYLCATSRTNYGYTFGSGTRLTVV.

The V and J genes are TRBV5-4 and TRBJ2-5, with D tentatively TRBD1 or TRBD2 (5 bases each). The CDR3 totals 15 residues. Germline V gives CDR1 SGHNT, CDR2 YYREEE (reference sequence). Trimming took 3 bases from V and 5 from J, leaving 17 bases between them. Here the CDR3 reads CASSSLIGGSETQYF. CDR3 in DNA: TGTGCCAGCAGCTCCCTGATTGGGGGAAGTGAGACCCAGTACTTC.

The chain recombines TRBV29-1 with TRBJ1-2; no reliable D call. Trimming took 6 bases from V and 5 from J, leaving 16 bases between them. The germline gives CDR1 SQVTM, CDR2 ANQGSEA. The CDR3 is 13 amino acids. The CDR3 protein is CSVAEGVQYGYTF. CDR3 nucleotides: TGCAGCGTCGCCGAGGGAGTTCAATATGGCTACACCTTC.

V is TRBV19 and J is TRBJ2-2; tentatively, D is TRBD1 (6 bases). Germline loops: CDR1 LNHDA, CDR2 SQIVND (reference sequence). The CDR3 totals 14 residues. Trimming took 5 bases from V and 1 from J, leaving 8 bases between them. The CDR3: CASSSQGNTGELFF. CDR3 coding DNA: TGTGCCAGTAGTTCACAGGGGAACACCGGGGAGCTGTTTTTT.

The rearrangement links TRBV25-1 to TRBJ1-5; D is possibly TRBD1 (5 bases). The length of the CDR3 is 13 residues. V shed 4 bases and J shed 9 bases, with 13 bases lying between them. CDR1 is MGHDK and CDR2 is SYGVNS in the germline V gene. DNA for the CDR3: TGTGCCAGCAGTGGGGGACGGGGAGGGCCCCAGCATTTT. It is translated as CASSGGRGGPQHF.

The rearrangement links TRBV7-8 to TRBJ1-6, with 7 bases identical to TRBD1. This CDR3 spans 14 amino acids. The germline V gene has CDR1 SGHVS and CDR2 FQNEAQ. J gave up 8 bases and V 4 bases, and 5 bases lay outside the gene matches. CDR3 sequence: CASSSDRAYSPLHF. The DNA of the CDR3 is TGTGCCAGCAGCTCTGACAGGGCGTATTCACCCCTCCACTTT.

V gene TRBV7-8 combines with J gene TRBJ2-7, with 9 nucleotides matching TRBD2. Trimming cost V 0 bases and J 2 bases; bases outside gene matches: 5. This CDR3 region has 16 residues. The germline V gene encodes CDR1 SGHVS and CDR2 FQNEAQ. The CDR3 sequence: CASSLAWLAGTYEQYF. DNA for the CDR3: TGTGCCAGCAGCTTAGCGTGGCTAGCGGGAACCTACGAGCAGTACTTC.

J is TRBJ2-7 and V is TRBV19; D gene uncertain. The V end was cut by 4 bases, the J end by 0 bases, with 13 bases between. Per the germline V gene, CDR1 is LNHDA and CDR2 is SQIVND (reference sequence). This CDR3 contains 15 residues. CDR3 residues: CASSSGPDNSYEQYF. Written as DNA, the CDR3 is TGTGCCAGTAGTAGCGGTCCCGACAACTCCTACGAGCAGTACTTC.

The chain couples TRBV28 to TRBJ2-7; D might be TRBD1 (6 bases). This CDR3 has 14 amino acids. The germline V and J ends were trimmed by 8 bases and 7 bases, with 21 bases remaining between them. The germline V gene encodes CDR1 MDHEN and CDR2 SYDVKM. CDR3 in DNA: TGTGCCAGCGAAACGTACAGGGATAGGGGAGAGCAGTACTTC. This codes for CASETYRDRGEQYF.